The present TCR beta chain was sequenced within a study of shared clonotypes between healthy human individuals (dated by TCRdb to 2020 to 2021). Notes on the research overall: The cohort included a few men and a couple of women between 18 and 49 years of age. For each donor, three plates each were used for CD4 naive and CD4 memory, two plates were used for CD8 naive, and one plate was used for CD8 memory. Libraries were prepared and TCR repertoires were sequenced by different laboratories using diverse techniques, in order to increase sequencing depth and limit assay-specific biases. To estimate repertoire size and how much clonotypes are shared between individuals, the study performed deep sequencing of blood TCR repertoires from five healthy adults. Per donor, leukapheresis produced somewhere between about 0.85 and 8.9 billion PBMCs.

CDR1 MNHEY and CDR2 SVGAGI are derived from the germline V gene. V and J lose 4 bases and 3 bases, and a span of 5 bases separates them. Counted from cysteine to phenylalanine, this CDR3 has 12 amino acids. Just CDR3 DNA is preserved here, 36 bases in frame from base 1. Study-wide conclusions, independent of this receptor: Across a handful of donors, about 5.2% of naive CD4, around 3.5% of naive CD8, 2.3% of memory CD4, and over 0.35% of memory CD8 clonotypes were shared. Sampling was restricted to blood, and TCR repertoires in tissue are likely to differ from TCR repertoires in blood. Incomplete sequencing was indicated by rarefaction of sorted-subset datasets, despite the large sequencing depth. Pairwise subsampling indicated that sequencing depth was expected to affect the degree of clonotype sharing among donors. Naive subsets generally had larger estimated clonotype richness than memory subsets did. The small number of donors limited the genetic and exposure-history diversity represented. Clonotypes shared by all four sorted-subset donors showed higher generation probabilities than non-shared clonotypes.

Using the deep immunoSEQ assay, TCR CDR3 regions were amplified from genomic DNA by multiplex PCR. Genomic DNA extracted from each cell subset was distributed evenly over all wells of several immunoSEQ 96-well plates, and each plate served as one replicate. For sorted subsets, 150 to 200 ng genomic DNA, equal to about 30,000 T cell genomes, was loaded into each replicate PCR. The purified libraries were quantified using a Qubit 3.0 fluorometer, sized with a Bioanalyzer 2100, and then quantified again using the KAPA Library Quantification kit. Every immunoSEQ 96-well plate was sequenced on a separate single-read 150-cycle Illumina NextSeq 550 flow cell. Per the authors' processing: The immunoSEQ output contained only junctional sequences without quality scores, so filtering could not match that applied to full-length reads. To assign V/J genes and CDR3, sequences were annotated against IMGT germline references using PyIR, a Python wrapper for IgBLAST v1.9. Any read was removed if the V/J assignment was weak (E-value above 1e-6), the CDR3 was missing, or the read contained stop codons, out-of-frame junctions, or ambiguous translated residues. V3J clonotypes were defined as sequences sharing the same inferred V gene, J gene, and CDR3 amino acid sequence. To compute the percentage overlap between repertoires, the number of shared unique clonotypes was divided by the size of the smaller repertoire. RTK rarefaction, the Chao1 estimator, and Recon v2.1 estimates of unobserved clonotypes were used to assess repertoire richness. OLGA was used to compute generation probabilities for all TCRbeta clonotypes that the gDNA method yielded from a few donors. TCRdb stores this immuneACCESS table with in-frame sequences only. Part of the clones is absent; in the studies checked, under half of the shortfall reflects unresolved V genes, and no reason is known for the rest. The V and J calls and clone size are taken from that table; D and trimming were inferred from the DNA. The sample table lists roughly 1,000,000 clones, around 78% of them with a count of one. About 0.52% of the sample lies in the top ten.

This clone has a handful of counts. The antigen it binds to is not known. Base qualities are not recorded, but no much larger clone differs from it by a single base. At the DNA level, this CDR3 is encoded by other sequences in the same sample as well. Healthy HIV-negative adults with no recently reported acute infections or vaccinations were included as donors. All donors were Caucasian adults living in Nashville, Tennessee, USA. CD4+ T cells were enriched by magnetic negative selection, after which naive cells were positively selected on CD45RA and the negative fraction was taken as the memory subset. After blood collection by leukapheresis, PBMCs were isolated using Ficoll-Histopaque density gradient centrifugation and then cryopreserved in the vapor phase of liquid nitrogen. Purity and quantity of every magnetically sorted T cell population were checked by analytical flow cytometry. Genomic DNA was isolated from each sorted fraction and quantified by UV absorbance on a Nanodrop 2000c.

Sequences were obtained from memory CD4+ T cells from PBMCs. The sample's cell subset or site label, in plain terms: CD45RA-negative fraction. The TCR sequence derives from a man aged 18 to 29 in good health. Some clones in this sample may be carry-over from other donors' samples. This chain is built from TRBV6-5 and TRBJ2-3, with no confident D gene call. The DNA sequence is as follows: TGTGCCAGCAGTTCCTATACAGATACGCAGTATTTT. Translated, it reads CASSSYTDTQYF.